The 10 T cell receptor beta chains given below trace back to one sample, sequenced in a study of T cell responses to AZD1222 COVID-19 vaccine. Only in-frame clones appear in the TCRdb table, and some are missing; sequencing was by immunoSEQ multiplex PCR. Of some 200,000 clones in the sample, 85% to 95% are singletons; the top ten hold around 3.6%. Source: peripheral blood, taken 28 days after the second dose of the MenACWY control vaccine. The receptor set was obtained from an adult who received the MenACWY meningococcal vaccine as a control.

The rearrangement links TRBV19 to TRBJ1-5; D is possibly TRBD1 (5 bases). Germline V lookup: CDR1 LNHDA, CDR2 SQIVND (reference sequence). CDR3 length: 16 amino acids. V lost 3 bases to trimming and J lost 4 bases, with 16 bases between them. The CDR3 region is CASSIRGRVENQPQHF. DNA for the CDR3: TGTGCCAGTAGTATCCGTGGCAGGGTTGAGAATCAGCCCCAGCATTTT.

V is TRBV18 and J is TRBJ2-5, with a weak D call TRBD1 (5 bases). The CDR3 extends over 11 amino acids. CDR1 and CDR2 (germline): KGHSH, LQKENI. With 6 bases removed from V and 9 bases from J, the gap between germline ends came to 11 bases. CDR3 loop: CASSPETAQYF. CDR3 nucleotides: TGTGCCAGCTCTCCTGAGACAGCCCAGTACTTC. Supplemented by reference TRBV18 and TRBJ2-5, the full variable domain reads NAGVMQNPRHLVRRRGQEARLRCSPMKGHSHVYWYRQLPEEGLKFMVYLQKENIIDESGMPKERFSAEFPKEGPSILRIQQVVRGDSAAYFCASSPETAQYFGPGTRLLVL.

This clone was counted a few times. The chain employs TRBV6-2 or TRBV6-3 and TRBJ2-5, with 7 bases identical to TRBD1. This CDR3 spans 17 amino acids. Germline CDR1 MNHEY, CDR2 SVGEGT. J lost 0 bases, V lost 0 bases, and 7 bases had no gene match. The CDR3 loop reads CASSYSGEQGYQETQYF. CDR3 DNA: TGTGCCAGCAGTTACTCGGGGGAACAGGGGTACCAAGAGACCCAGTACTTC.

The chain combines TRBV5-4 with TRBJ1-1; TRBD1 agrees at 7 bases. The CDR3 runs 14 residues. V gave up 4 bases and J gave up 10 bases; unmatched junction bases: 13. CDR1 SGHNT and CDR2 YYREEE come from the germline V gene (reference sequence). CDR3 amino acids: CASSPPGGRVLAFF. CDR3 nucleotides: TGTGCCAGCAGCCCCCCAGGGGGAAGAGTATTAGCTTTCTTT.

This chain uses TRBV28 with TRBJ2-5; 9 nucleotides line up with TRBD1. This CDR3 comprises 14 residues. Germline V gene lookup returns CDR1 MDHEN and CDR2 SYDVKM. Trimming removed 6 bases from V and 4 bases from J; junction bases left unmatched: 6. In nucleotides, the CDR3 is TGTGCCAGCAGCTCTACAGGGGGCGGAGAGACCCAGTACTTC. Translating it yields CASSSTGGGETQYF.

A remark on this clone: At one boundary the junction diverges from the germline segment, which might be a read error. J is TRBJ1-4 and V is TRBV7-2; D not resolved. Germline assignment: CDR1 SGHTA and CDR2 FQGNSA. The CDR3 consists of 17 residues. In DNA, the CDR3 is TGTGCCAGCACCTTAGGTCCGGGTTTAGCAACTAATGAAAAACTGTTTTTT. Translated, it gives CASTLGPGLATNEKLFF.

The rearrangement joins TRBV6-5 to TRBJ2-3, with a weak D call TRBD1 (5 bases). CDR1 is MNHEY, CDR2 SVGAGI, per germline. The CDR3 runs to 14 residues. Trimming removed 0 bases from V and 4 bases from J, with 8 bases in between. CDR3 residues: CASSYSPTADTQYF. In DNA form, the CDR3 reads TGTGCCAGCAGTTACTCGCCGACAGCAGATACGCAGTATTTT.

The genes are TRBV5-1 and TRBJ2-7, with TRBD2 matching 10 bases. In germline, CDR1 is SGHRS, CDR2 YFSETQ. Trimming took 3 bases from V and 0 from J; bases not matched to a gene: 6. The CDR3 runs to 16 residues. DNA of the CDR3: TGCGCCAGCAGCTCAAGGACTAGCGGTTCCTCCTACGAGCAGTACTTC. It translates to CASSSRTSGSSYEQYF.

The gene calls are TRBV9 and TRBJ1-6, with TRBD1 matching 7 bases. V shed 3 bases, J shed 8 bases, and the junction held 5 bases outside the gene matches. The CDR3 runs to 14 residues. Germline lookup yields CDR1 SGDLS and CDR2 YYNGEE. Written as DNA, the CDR3 is TGTGCCAGCAGCGGGGGGACAGTTTATTCACCCCTCCACTTT. Translated: CASSGGTVYSPLHF.

The chain combines TRBV5-5 with TRBJ2-5; TRBD2 aligns across 9 bases. J gave up 4 bases and V 2 bases, and 21 bases lay outside the gene matches. Germline V gene data show CDR1 as SGHKS and CDR2 as YYEKEE (reference sequence). The CDR3 sequence is 20 residues long. CDR3 nucleotide sequence: TGTGCCAGCAGCTTTTTGGTTCCAGCGGGAGGTGTATTTTTGGGAGAGACCCAGTACTTC. It is translated as CASSFLVPAGGVFLGETQYF.